This TCR beta chain was found in a study of T-cell reconstitution after alpha-beta-depleted transplantation in children. Overall study results and limits: Several patients had high TCRbeta diversity at day 60; it came from surviving recipient T cells and thymic progenitors. In patients about two months after transplant, alpha-beta T cells reportedly arose from several hundred expanded graft clones. Newly produced T cells mostly provided counts and TCRbeta diversity after one year, as hyperexpanded clones declined.

The authors prepared the TCRbeta library with unique molecular identifiers. One entry per CDR3 protein, called by TCRdb with MiXCR from the PCR reads. This sample carries about 300,000 distinct CDR3 sequences, roughly 7.8% of them seen once, and the ten largest clones take around 10%. The CDR3 is made up of 14 amino acids. Germline V gene sequence: CDR1 LGHNA, CDR2 YSLEER. V lost 1 base, J lost 5 bases, and 11 bases lay in between. This clonotype was counted at least ten times. Its target is not known. The material was peripheral blood, obtained 360 days after TCRalphabeta/CD19-depleted stem cell transplant. This sequence originates from a female patient between 2 and 15 years old who had a stem cell transplant for Fanconi anemia, so the T cells may come from the graft donor. The rearrangement uses TRBV4-3 and TRBJ1-1; no firm D call. The chain's CDR3 is CASSQVKRGTEAFF. CDR3 in DNA: TGCGCCAGCAGCCAAGTTAAGAGAGGGACTGAAGCTTTCTTT.